A single sample is the source of the 19 T cell receptor beta chains below, sequenced in a study of T-cell reconstitution after alpha-beta-depleted transplantation in children. Unique molecular identifiers were incorporated into the prepared TCRbeta library. Each CDR3 protein gets one entry after TCRdb re-called the PCR reads with MiXCR. The sample shows 210,000 or so distinct CDR3 sequences, roughly a tenth of them seen only once. The material sequenced was PBMCs from the stem cell graft donor, taken from the stem cell graft. The receptors were gathered from a human donor who donated a stem cell graft to a child with acute lymphoblastic leukemia.

The J gene is TRBJ1-3, the V gene TRBV20-1; 8 bases map to TRBD1. CDR1 and CDR2 (germline): DFQATT, SNEGSKA (reference sequence). The CDR3 is 15 amino acids. The junction had 7 bases not matched to a gene; V was cut back by 2 bases and J by 4 bases. In DNA form, the CDR3 reads TGCAGTGCTAGACAAGACAGGGGAGGAGGAAACACCATATATTTT. Its translation is CSARQDRGGGNTIYF.

Many counts were recorded for this clonotype. The J gene is TRBJ2-3, the V gene TRBV5-1; the match to TRBD1 covers 7 bases. J lost 3 bases, V lost 2 bases, and 9 bases had no gene match. This CDR3 is built from 16 residues. Germline V CDR1 and CDR2: SGHRS, YFSETQ. CDR3 nucleotides: TGCGCCAGCAGCTTCACTTCGGGACAGAGAACAGATACGCAGTATTTT. Protein sequence: CASSFTSGQRTDTQYF.

The chain combines TRBV15 with TRBJ1-5, with no clear D. Germline V CDR1 and CDR2: LNHNV, YYDKDF (reference sequence). The CDR3 runs to 16 residues. Trimming left V 1 base short and J 2 bases short, with 12 bases between. The CDR3 protein is CATSRVRAGGNQPQHF. The CDR3 nucleotides are TGTGCCACCAGCAGAGTACGTGCCGGGGGCAATCAGCCCCAGCATTTT.

V is TRBV7-2 and J is TRBJ2-1; 8 bases line up with TRBD1. CDR1 and CDR2 (germline): SGHTA, FQGNSA. V was pared by 4 bases and J by 8 bases, with 13 bases of the junction left unmatched. The CDR3 consists of 16 residues. The CDR3 sequence is CASSWSSAGGFYEQFF. In nucleotides, the CDR3 is TGTGCCAGCAGCTGGTCGTCGGCAGGGGGCTTCTATGAGCAGTTCTTC.

This clonotype has at least ten counts. The chain carries TRBV20-1 and TRBJ2-5, with D perhaps TRBD2 (7 bases). CDR1 DFQATT and CDR2 SNEGSKA come from the germline V gene (reference sequence). The CDR3 runs 13 residues. V lost 3 bases and J 4 bases, leaving 12 bases between the germline ends. The CDR3 DNA reads as TGCAGTGCTAGGCTAGGGGGGGGAGAGACCCAGTACTTC. It yields the protein CSARLGGGETQYF.

This clonotype was seen a handful of times. This chain connects TRBV10-1 to TRBJ2-5; a weak D match, TRBD1 (5 bases). V lost 5 bases, J lost 1 base, and 8 bases lay in between. The CDR3 totals 13 residues. Per the germline V gene, CDR1 is WNHNN and CDR2 is SYGVQD (reference sequence). The CDR3: CASSTGAQETQYF. The DNA for the CDR3 is TGCGCCAGCAGTACAGGCGCCCAAGAGACCCAGTACTTC.

This clonotype was counted a few times. The chain employs TRBV5-1 and TRBJ2-5, with 7 bases matching TRBD1. CDR1 is SGHRS and CDR2 is YFSETQ in the germline V gene. J gave up 4 bases and V 4 bases, and 7 bases lay outside the gene matches. The CDR3 consists of 14 residues. DNA for the CDR3: TGCGCCAGCAGCCCCGACAGGGTCTCAGAGACCCAGTACTTC. Translating it yields CASSPDRVSETQYF.

The chain's CDR3 is CASSSRGGMNTEAFF. As DNA, the CDR3 is TGCGCCAGCAGCTCCAGGGGAGGAATGAACACTGAAGCTTTCTTT. The V and J genes are TRBV5-1 and TRBJ1-1, with D possibly being TRBD1 (6 bases). This CDR3 is 15 amino acids long. Germline-derived CDR1 and CDR2 are SGHRS and YFSETQ. V was cut by 3 bases and J by 0 bases, with 12 bases left in between.

In its sample, this clonotype was seen once. This rearrangement joins TRBV5-6 to TRBJ2-5, with 13 bases lining up with TRBD2. The CDR3 length is 17 residues. Germline CDR1 reads SGHDT; CDR2 reads YYEEEE. The V gene end was trimmed by 4 bases and the J gene end by 7 bases; junction bases not matched to a gene: 13. CDR3 nucleotides: TGTGCCAGCAGCGGGATGACTAGCGGGGGGTACCCCGGGACCCAGTACTTC. This sequence encodes CASSGMTSGGYPGTQYF.

In its sample, this clonotype was seen many times. The chain employs TRBV12-3 or TRBV12-4 and TRBJ2-3, with TRBD2 identical over 10 bases. The CDR3 spans 17 residues. V shed 4 bases and J 1 base; nucleotides not matched to a gene: 8. CDR3 in DNA: TGTGCCAGCAGTTCATGGCGGCTAGCGGGGGGCACAGATACGCAGTATTTT. Residues: CASSSWRLAGGTDTQYF.

The J gene is TRBJ1-1, the V gene TRBV10-3, with TRBD1 identical over 9 bases. Losses at the gene ends were 1 base for V and 1 base for J; bases not matched to a gene: 1. Germline V gene lookup returns CDR1 ENHRY and CDR2 SYGVKD. The CDR3 covers 15 residues. The DNA for the CDR3 is TGTGCCATCAGTGAGTGGGGACAGGGGAACACTGAAGCTTTCTTT. It codes for CAISEWGQGNTEAFF.

The rearrangement links TRBV18 to TRBJ2-5, with 8 positions matching TRBD1. The germline V gene has CDR1 KGHSH and CDR2 LQKENI. CDR3 length: 16 residues. V was pared by 2 bases and J by 5 bases, with 10 bases of the junction left unmatched. The CDR3 sequence: CASSPRGQGVGETQYF. CDR3 DNA sequence: TGTGCCAGCTCACCAAGAGGACAGGGAGTTGGGGAGACCCAGTACTTC.

This clonotype was seen many times. J is TRBJ1-1 and V is TRBV2; D is possibly TRBD1 (5 bases). Trimming stripped 8 bases from V and 3 bases from J, with 10 bases between. Germline V gives CDR1 SNHLY, CDR2 FYNNEI. CDR3 length equals 12 residues. DNA for the CDR3: TGTGCCAGCGGGGGAAAGCACACTGAAGCTTTCTTT. This encodes CASGGKHTEAFF.

This clonotype was observed at least ten times. The genes are TRBV6-2 or TRBV6-3 and TRBJ1-1, with D possibly being TRBD1 (6 bases). Trimming took 2 bases from V and 4 from J, leaving 17 bases between them. The CDR3 length is 16 residues. Germline V CDR1 and CDR2: MNHEY, SVGEGT. CDR3: CASSYGYRVTSTEAFF. For the CDR3, the DNA is TGTGCCAGCAGTTACGGATACAGGGTAACCAGCACTGAAGCTTTCTTT.

This clonotype turned up a few times. The chain couples TRBV6-5 to TRBJ1-5, with 8 bases fitting TRBD1. Germline CDR1 is MNHEY and CDR2 is SVGAGI. This CDR3 spans 14 amino acids. With V trimmed by 6 bases and J by 6 bases, 7 bases remained unmatched. The CDR3 nucleotides are TGTGCCAGCAGCGCAACAGGGGGAGGTCAGCCCCAGCATTTT. Amino acid sequence: CASSATGGGQPQHF.

The chain links TRBV5-1 to TRBJ2-1; the match to TRBD2 covers 12 bases. The J segment lost 9 bases and the V segment lost 0 bases, leaving 7 bases of the junction unmatched. The CDR3 consists of 16 residues. Germline V gene sequence: CDR1 SGHRS, CDR2 YFSETQ. The CDR3 nucleotides read TGCGCCAGCAGCTTGGATCCTAGCGGGGGGGCTCGTGAGCAGTTCTTC. The encoded protein is CASSLDPSGGAREQFF.

This clonotype was picked up a small number of times. The chain joins TRBV20-1 to TRBJ1-2; TRBD1 matches 9 bases. Germline CDR1 and CDR2: DFQATT and SNEGSKA (reference sequence). V shed 1 base and J 4 bases; nucleotides not matched to a gene: 10. The CDR3 consists of 16 residues. CDR3 region: CSARGKSGQGLYGYTF. The CDR3 DNA reads as TGCAGTGCTAGAGGCAAGTCGGGACAGGGCCTCTATGGCTACACCTTC.

The chain joins TRBV5-6 to TRBJ2-4, with D possibly TRBD2 on 5 matching bases. CDR1 and CDR2 from the germline V gene are SGHDT and YYEEEE. Trimming left V 2 bases short and J 9 bases short, with 15 bases between. The CDR3 covers 14 residues. In DNA form, the CDR3 reads TGTGCCAGCAGCTTATCGGATGAGGGATCCATTCAGTACTTC. The encoded protein is CASSLSDEGSIQYF.

This clonotype was found a few times. The chain's CDR3 is CASRKMGGYSYEQYF. The CDR3 coding sequence is TGTGCCAGCAGGAAAATGGGGGGTTACTCCTACGAGCAGTACTTC. The V and J genes are TRBV12-3 or TRBV12-4 and TRBJ2-7, with a weak D call TRBD2 (6 bases). The germline V and J ends were trimmed by 6 bases and 0 bases, with 15 bases remaining between them. The CDR3 totals 15 residues.